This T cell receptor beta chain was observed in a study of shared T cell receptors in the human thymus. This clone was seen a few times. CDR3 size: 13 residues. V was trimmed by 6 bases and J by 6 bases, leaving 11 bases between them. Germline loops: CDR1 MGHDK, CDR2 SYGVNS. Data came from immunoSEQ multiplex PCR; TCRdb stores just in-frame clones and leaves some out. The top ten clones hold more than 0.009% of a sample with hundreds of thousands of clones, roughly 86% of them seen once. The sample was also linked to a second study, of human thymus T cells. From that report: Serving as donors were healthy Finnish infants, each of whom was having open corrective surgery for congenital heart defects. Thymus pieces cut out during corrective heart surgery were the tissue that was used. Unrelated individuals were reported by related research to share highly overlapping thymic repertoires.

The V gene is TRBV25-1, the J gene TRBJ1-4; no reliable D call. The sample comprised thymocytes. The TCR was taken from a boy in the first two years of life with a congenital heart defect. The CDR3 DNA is TGTGCCAGCAGCCCCCTCCGGGATGAAAAACTGTTTTTT. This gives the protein CASSPLRDEKLFF.